This TCR beta chain is drawn from a study of regulatory T cells in long-lasting Graves disease. Findings and limits, study-wide: Relative to new patients (around 1,000), persistent patients exhibited greater sharing of public clonotypes (over 2,500).

This clonotype occurred a few times. As yet, its antigen is unknown. TCR beta libraries were built with iRepertoire HTBI primers and Arm-PCR of CDR3 regions. Each CDR3 protein is one row after TCRdb ran MiXCR on the multiplex PCR reads. The sample yields a few hundred thousand distinct CDR3 sequences, approximately 13% seen once. Documented time point: newly diagnosed GD, antithyroid drugs for less than 3 months. The TCR library was made from RNA extracted from PBMCs. Patients hailed from an endocrinology department in Xi'an, China. The same data also contributed to another study, on T cells in Graves' hyperthyroidism and ophthalmopathy. That study reports: The HTBI primer set drove a first-round RT-PCR of the TCR CDR3.

This sequence was found in a man between 25 and 39 years old with Graves disease. The sequences come from peripheral blood mononuclear cells (PBMCs), collected at new diagnosis, from a patient treated with antithyroid drugs.

The CDR3 reads CASSLATGTAQGTQYF. The CDR3 DNA follows: TGCGCCAGCAGCTTGGCCACCGGGACAGCTCAAGGTACGCAGTATTTT. J is TRBJ2-3 and V is TRBV5-1, with TRBD1 matching over 7 bases. Germline CDR1 SGHRS, CDR2 YFSETQ. The CDR3 contains 16 residues. Unmatched junction bases numbered 12, after V lost 0 bases and J lost 8 bases.